A selection of T cell receptor beta chains follows, all from one sample in a study of PD-1 blockade in mismatch repair-deficient tumors. The table came from immunoSEQ multiplex PCR; TCRdb's copy has only in-frame clones and leaves some out. The table shows 100,000 or so clones, with 82% occurring only once. The sample consisted of peripheral blood, taken approximately 35 weeks after starting pembrolizumab. The receptor source for this set is an adult with mismatch repair-deficient cancer. Both conserved end residues are part of each CDR3. Each record gives: J gene, clone size, D gene, V gene, CDR3 DNA, CDR3 protein. The D gene is left open where the match is weak. Some rows mark clone size as missing; the rest say once, few, many or name a class of expanded clone.

TRBJ1-3,-,TRBD1,TRBV7-2,TGTGCCAGCAGCTTAGCGACAGGGGCGGGAAACACCATATATTTT,CASSLATGAGNTIYF
TRBJ2-7,-,-,TRBV4-1,TGCGCCAGCAGCACCGAGGGGGGCTACTACGAGCAGTACTTC,CASSTEGGYYEQYF
TRBJ2-1,-,TRBD2,TRBV2,TGTGCCAGAACGTCCGGGACTAGCGGGAGTAGGTCCAATGAGCAGTTCTTC,CARTSGTSGSRSNEQFF
TRBJ1-1,-,TRBD1,TRBV7-3,TGTGCCAGCAGCTTAAACCCCACAGGGGGGAGAAACACTGAAGCTTTCTTT,CASSLNPTGGRNTEAFF
TRBJ2-7,-,TRBD2,TRBV5-1,TGCGCCAGCAGCTTAGGAGCGGGAGGGGCCCACGAGCAGTACTTC,CASSLGAGGAHEQYF
TRBJ1-2,-,TRBD1,TRBV7-2,TGTGCCAGCAGCTATAGGACAGGAAATGGCTACACCTTC,CASSYRTGNGYTF
TRBJ1-1,-,-,TRBV4-1,TGCGCCAGCAGCCAAGATTCTGGGGGGGGGACTGAAGCTTTCTTT,CASSQDSGGGTEAFF
TRBJ2-1,-,-,TRBV27,TGTGCCAGCAGTTTACGGAGCTCCTACAATGAGCAGTTCTTC,CASSLRSSYNEQFF
TRBJ2-2,-,-,TRBV5-6,TGTGCCAGCAGCTTCGGTGGCCTTTCGGCGGGGGAGCTGTTTTTT,CASSFGGLSAGELFF
TRBJ2-5,-,TRBD2,TRBV9,TGTGCCAGCAGCGTCGCGGCGGGAGGGTACCAAGAGACCCAGTACTTC,CASSVAAGGYQETQYF
TRBJ2-4,once,TRBD2,TRBV2,TGTGCCAGCAGAACAGGACTAGCACTAGCCAAAAACATTCAGTACTTC,CASRTGLALAKNIQYF
TRBJ2-7,few,TRBD2,TRBV19,TGTGCCAGTAGTAATGGAGGCCTAGCGGGAGTCGAGCAGTACTTC,CASSNGGLAGVEQYF